One sample yielded the 28 T cell receptor beta chains listed below, sequenced in a study of Graves' ophthalmopathy and Graves' hyperthyroidism (dated by TCRdb to 2016 to 2019). Sequencing took place on an Illumina HiSeq 2000. TCR beta CDR3 regions were amplified from RNA transcripts for repertoire sequencing. The first round of RT-PCR was done with HTBI primers and the Qiagen OneStep RT-PCR kit, and was followed by a second round of multiplex PCR, then size selection and purification. In TCRdb, the public reads were trimmed at Q25 with fastp and aligned with MiXCR, with productive beta chains retained. Identical CDR3 protein sequences are pooled into one entry, listed with their most common genes and DNA. The sample yields roughly 1.1 million distinct CDR3 sequences; about two fifths were counted once. The top ten hold roughly 11% of the sample. The sample taken for sequencing was peripheral blood or thyroid tissue (not recorded which). The receptor set was obtained from an adult man with Graves' hyperthyroidism.

This chain uses TRBV11-2 with TRBJ1-1, with TRBD1 identical over 11 bases. Germline assignment: CDR1 SGHAT and CDR2 FQNNGV. V shed 8 bases and J 8 bases; nucleotides not matched to a gene: 7. This CDR3 region has 13 residues. CDR3 protein: CASDGQGAWEAFF. In DNA, the CDR3 is TGTGCCAGCGACGGACAGGGGGCGTGGGAAGCTTTCTTT.

The chain joins TRBV28 to TRBJ1-6; 8 bases are shared with TRBD1. This CDR3 comprises 16 residues. With 5 bases clipped from V and 9 bases from J, the junction kept 12 bases outside the gene matches. In germline, CDR1 is MDHEN, CDR2 SYDVKM. CDR3: CASSNPGGGVASPLHF. As DNA, the CDR3 is TGTGCCAGCAGTAATCCAGGGGGCGGCGTGGCTTCACCCCTCCACTTT.

As regards this clonotype: A clone one base away is much larger, so this may be a read error. The chain recombines TRBV5-1 with TRBJ1-1, with TRBD1 matching 7 bases. This CDR3 has 18 amino acids. Germline CDR1 and CDR2: SGHRS and YFSETQ. Here the CDR3 reads CASSWISGTVGMNAEAFF. In DNA, the CDR3 is TGCGCCAGCAGCTGGATCTCCGGGACAGTTGGAATGAACGCTGAAGCTTTCTTT. The full variable domain, in which reference TRBV5-1 and TRBJ1-1 provide the parts outside the CDR3, is KAGVTQTPRYLIKTRGQQVTLSCSPISGHRSVSWYQQTPGQGLQFLFEYFSETQRNKGNFPGRFSGRQFSNSRSEMNVSTLELGDSALYLCASSWISGTVGMNAEAFFGQGTRLTVV.

This clonotype came up many times. The chain is built from TRBV20-1 and TRBJ1-4, with 9 bases fitting TRBD1. The ends lost 6 bases at V and 8 bases at J; junction bases unmatched: 10. Germline-derived CDR1 and CDR2 are DFQATT and SNEGSKA (reference sequence). The CDR3 length is 14 residues. The CDR3 here is CSAEPGTGFEKLFF. In DNA, the CDR3 is TGCAGTGCGGAGCCGGGGACAGGGTTCGAAAAACTGTTTTTT.

The rearrangement joins TRBV12-3 or TRBV12-4 to TRBJ1-5; 9 bases are shared with TRBD1. The CDR3 is 17 residues long. V lost 4 bases to trimming and J lost 1 base; unmatched junction nucleotides: 8. The CDR3 loop reads CASSSGTGLRSNQPQHF. The CDR3 DNA sequence: TGTGCCAGCAGTTCCGGGACAGGGCTTCGCAGCAATCAGCCCCAGCATTTT.

This clonotype came up many times. The CDR3: CSVEGEGGSSYEQYF. The CDR3 DNA follows: TGCAGCGTTGAAGGGGAAGGGGGGAGCTCCTACGAGCAGTACTTC. V and J are TRBV29-1 and TRBJ2-7; tentatively, D is TRBD1 or TRBD2 (6 bases each). Germline assignment: CDR1 SQVTM and CDR2 ANQGSEA. Between the trimmed V and J ends, which lost 1 base and 0 bases, there was a span of 13 bases. The CDR3 contains 15 residues.

This clonotype has a count of ten or more. The genes are TRBV2 and TRBJ2-7, with 13 bases that match TRBD2. Germline lookup yields CDR1 SNHLY and CDR2 FYNNEI. V was pared by 8 bases and J by 6 bases, with 19 bases of the junction left unmatched. The length of the CDR3 is 18 residues. This CDR3 reads CASGGTSGIPRSNGEQYF. The DNA for the CDR3 is TGTGCCAGCGGAGGGACTAGCGGGATTCCTCGCTCGAATGGCGAGCAGTACTTC.

This clonotype has a handful of counts. The chain is built from TRBV29-1 and TRBJ2-7; D ambiguous. The CDR3 is 14 residues long. In germline, CDR1 is SQVTM, CDR2 ANQGSEA. Between the trimmed V and J ends, which lost 6 bases and 4 bases, there was a span of 19 bases. CDR3 sequence reads: CSVAGCPIPYEQYF. The CDR3 nucleotides are TGCAGCGTGGCCGGGTGCCCCATCCCTTACGAGCAGTACTTC.

The V call is TRBV29-1, the J call TRBJ2-5; D assignment may be TRBD1 or TRBD2 (5 bases each). Trimming took 7 bases from V and 5 from J, leaving 14 bases between them. CDR1 is SQVTM, CDR2 ANQGSEA, per germline. This CDR3 has 12 amino acids. This CDR3 is CSGAGWGETQYF. The CDR3 region has the DNA TGCAGCGGAGCAGGGTGGGGGGAGACCCAGTACTTC.

At least ten counts were recorded for this clonotype. The chain combines TRBV20-1 with TRBJ1-3; no definite D call. The CDR3 consists of 13 residues. With 7 bases removed from V and 2 bases from J, the gap between germline ends came to 12 bases. CDR1 DFQATT and CDR2 SNEGSKA come from the germline V gene (reference sequence). The chain's CDR3 is CSGFSEAGNTIYF. The DNA of the CDR3 is TGCAGTGGTTTTTCGGAAGCTGGAAACACCATATATTTT.

The genes are TRBV7-2 and TRBJ2-1; D remains unclear. The germline V gene encodes CDR1 SGHTA and CDR2 FQGNSA. This CDR3 has 16 residues. V was pared by 5 bases and J by 13 bases, with 27 bases between. The CDR3 reads CASSQRVLNAKNIQFF. In DNA, the CDR3 is TGTGCCAGCAGCCAACGGGTGTTGAATGCCAAAAACATTCAGTTCTTC.

Turning to this clonotype: Being one base from a much bigger clone, this may be a read error. Without the conserved terminal phenylalanine or tryptophan, this CDR3 likely stems from a read error. V usage is TRBV7-8 and J usage is TRBJ2-5; D is unresolved. Trimming cost V 4 bases and J 4 bases, with 10 bases left between them. The germline CDR1 and CDR2 sequences are SGHVS and FQNEAQ. This CDR3 has 13 amino acids. The CDR3 region has the DNA TGTGCCAGCAGCTCCCATACTTTAGAGACCCAGTACCTC. Amino acid sequence: CASSSHTLETQYL.

The chain combines TRBV12-3 or TRBV12-4 with TRBJ1-5; D possibly corresponds to TRBD1 (6 bases). The CDR3 is 16 residues long. With 6 bases removed from V and 4 bases from J, the gap between germline ends came to 19 bases. The CDR3 loop is CASSPTSRGRNQPQHF. CDR3 in DNA: TGTGCCAGCAGCCCCACCTCGAGGGGGAGGAATCAGCCCCAGCATTTT.

This clonotype was counted ten times or more. The chain couples TRBV7-6 to TRBJ2-2; 7 bases map to TRBD1. CDR1 is SGHVS and CDR2 is FNYEAQ in the germline V gene. The length of the CDR3 is 15 residues. Germline trimming cut 5 bases from V and 2 bases from J; bases unmatched to any gene: 5. CDR3 nucleotides: TGTGCCAGCAGCCTTGGGACAGTAAACACCGGGGAGCTGTTTTTT. It specifies CASSLGTVNTGELFF.

The chain links TRBV11-3 to TRBJ2-7; D is possibly TRBD1 or TRBD2 (5 bases each). Germline V gene data show CDR1 as SGHNT and CDR2 as YENEEA. The V gene lost 5 bases and the J gene lost 6 bases, with 14 bases spanning the gap. The CDR3 consists of 13 residues. CDR3 in DNA: TGTGCCAGCAGCCCCAGGGCCAGCGGCGAGCAGTACTTC. It translates to CASSPRASGEQYF.

Note on this clonotype: A much larger clone differs from this one at a single base, so this may be a read error. The V and J genes are TRBV7-2 and TRBJ2-7; no reliable D call. The CDR3 consists of 14 residues. V lost 1 base to trimming and J lost 0 bases, with 7 bases between them. Looked up from germline, CDR1 is SGHTA and CDR2 is FQGNSA. CDR3 protein: CASSLDGRSYEQYF. The CDR3 DNA sequence: TGTGCCAGCAGCTTAGACGGGCGCTCCTACGAGCAGTACTTC.

Comment on this clonotype: The DNA is omitted, as the CDR3 cannot be located on it reliably, and the CDR3 follows TCRdb's listing. The chain combines TRBV9 with TRBJ2-5; the table's D call, TRBD2, has no DNA check behind it. Germline CDR1 is SGDLS and CDR2 is YYNGEE. Inclusive of both ends, the CDR3 amounts to 17 amino acids. The CDR3 region is CASSFGNGRNPQETQYF.

V is TRBV18 and J is TRBJ1-1, with D possibly TRBD1 on 6 matching bases. The V end was cut by 4 bases, the J end by 6 bases, with 15 bases between. The CDR3 has 14 amino acids. Germline assignment: CDR1 KGHSH and CDR2 LQKENI. The CDR3 DNA sequence: TGTGCCAGCTCACGGGCTGACAGGTTCGCTGAAGCTTTCTTT. Its translation is CASSRADRFAEAFF.

As concerns this clonotype: A single base separates this from a much larger clone, so it may be a read error. The chain links TRBV7-9 to TRBJ2-7; 11 nucleotides line up with TRBD1. The CDR3 runs 15 residues. V dropped 8 bases and J dropped 2; count of bases not matched to a gene: 8. The germline CDR1 and CDR2 sequences are SEHNR and FQNEAQ (reference sequence). The CDR3 reads CASGGQGQGAYEQYF. The CDR3 coding sequence is TGTGCCAGCGGCGGACAGGGACAGGGGGCCTACGAGCAGTACTTC.

The V gene is TRBV19, the J gene TRBJ2-5; 10 bases agree with TRBD1. This CDR3 has 15 residues. CDR1 is LNHDA, CDR2 SQIVND, per germline (reference sequence). V shed 5 bases and J 4 bases; nucleotides not matched to a gene: 7. This CDR3 is CASSDRGRPGETQYF. The CDR3 nucleotides read TGTGCCAGTAGTGACAGGGGGCGCCCGGGAGAGACCCAGTACTTC. Looking up the rest from reference TRBV19 and TRBJ2-5 gives the full variable domain: DGGITQSPKYLFRKEGQNVTLSCEQNLNHDAMYWYRQDPGQGLRLIYYSQIVNDFQKGDIAEGYSVSREKKESFPLTVTSAQKNPTAFYLCASSDRGRPGETQYFGPGTRLLVL.

V and J are TRBV6-6 and TRBJ2-7, with 9 bases fitting TRBD2. Unmatched junction bases numbered 11, after V lost 8 bases and J lost 0 bases. This CDR3 region has 16 residues. Germline-derived CDR1 and CDR2 are MNHNY and SVGAGI (reference sequence). Here the CDR3 DNA reads TGTGCCAGCGGGCACGGACTAGCGACTTACTCCTACGAGCAGTACTTC. Amino acids: CASGHGLATYSYEQYF.

This clonotype was picked up many times. The chain combines TRBV29-1 with TRBJ1-1; D is uncertain. The germline V gene has CDR1 SQVTM and CDR2 ANQGSEA. Trimming left V 3 bases short and J 1 base short, with 6 bases between. The CDR3 runs to 12 residues. The CDR3: CSVDLGNTEAFF. The CDR3 DNA reads as TGCAGCGTTGATCTGGGGAACACTGAAGCTTTCTTT.

This clonotype was seen only a few times. J is TRBJ1-5 and V is TRBV7-8; no definite D call. V was cut by 6 bases and J by 12 bases, with 15 bases left in between. The CDR3 has 12 amino acids. The germline V gene encodes CDR1 SGHVS and CDR2 FQNEAQ. CDR3 region: CASSYNPGFQHF. The CDR3 DNA sequence: TGTGCCAGCAGTTACAACCCCGGGTTCCAGCATTTT.

J is TRBJ1-1 and V is TRBV20-1; no clear D gene. Trimming stripped 7 bases from V and 0 bases from J, with 9 bases between. CDR1 is DFQATT, CDR2 SNEGSKA, per germline (reference sequence). This CDR3 contains 12 residues. CDR3 residues: CSVRRVNTEAFF. Here the CDR3 DNA reads TGCAGTGTTCGTAGGGTGAACACTGAAGCTTTCTTT.

In its sample, this clonotype was seen a few times. The rearrangement joins TRBV4-3 to TRBJ2-5; 8 bases match TRBD1. From germline, CDR1 is LGHNA and CDR2 YSLEER. There are 18 residues in the CDR3. Unmatched junction bases numbered 19, after V lost 6 bases and J lost 4 bases. DNA of the CDR3: TGCGCCAGCAGGCGACAGGGGCCATCAAATAACTTTCGAGAGACCCAGTACTTC. This gives the protein CASRRQGPSNNFRETQYF.

This clonotype was recorded many times. The chain joins TRBV5-1 to TRBJ2-2; possibly TRBD1 for D (6 bases). V shed 1 base and J shed 4 bases, with 11 bases lying between them. This CDR3 is 15 amino acids long. Germline V lookup: CDR1 SGHRS, CDR2 YFSETQ. The CDR3 sequence is CASSLTGRSTGELFF. CDR3 DNA sequence: TGCGCCAGCAGCTTGACAGGGCGGAGCACCGGGGAGCTGTTTTTT.

This chain connects TRBV10-3 to TRBJ2-5, with a weak D call TRBD1 (6 bases). This CDR3 contains 15 residues. Germline-derived CDR1 and CDR2 are ENHRY and SYGVKD. Deletions cut 1 base from V and 5 bases from J, with 14 bases between. The CDR3 DNA reads as TGTGCCATCAGTGAGTTGAAGGGGGTTCGGGAGACCCAGTACTTC. Translated, it gives CAISELKGVRETQYF.

This clonotype was counted ten times or more. The chain is built from TRBV25-1 and TRBJ2-7; 8 bases match TRBD1. CDR3 length: 16 residues. Germline lookup yields CDR1 MGHDK and CDR2 SYGVNS. The ends lost 4 bases at V and 4 bases at J; junction bases unmatched: 12. CDR3 coding DNA: TGTGCCAGCAGTGGGCCAGGACAGGGTTCGGGATACGAGCAGTACTTC. This encodes CASSGPGQGSGYEQYF.